The clone carrying this T cell receptor (beta chain) has a handful of counts. What it recognizes is unknown. The data were obtained in a study of blood T cells in healthy people across ages. A second PCR of roughly 7 to 11 cycles used a sample-barcoded 5' primer and a J-beta primer mix. TCRdb re-called the 5' RACE reads with MiXCR, one entry per CDR3 protein. The table shows a few hundred thousand distinct CDR3 sequences, with around a quarter occurring only once. Whole-study findings and limits: Naive and antigen-experienced cells could not be conclusively compared, given unsorted PBMCs. The fall in TCR beta diversity per million T cells was roughly linear with age.

The CDR3 runs to 14 residues. Trimming cost V 3 bases and J 6 bases, with 16 bases left between them. The germline CDR1 and CDR2 sequences are DFQATT and SNEGSKA (reference sequence). The same sample was also used in a study of T cells of mothers and their children. Per that paper: The donor cohort consisted of three healthy Caucasian mothers and their six children.

What was sequenced was blood. This chain links TRBV20-1 with TRBJ2-3; possibly TRBD2 for D (6 bases). This TCR was recovered from a boy younger than 10 in good health. This chain's CDR3 is CSASGRLDADTQYF. The CDR3 DNA sequence: TGCAGTGCTAGTGGCCGACTAGATGCTGATACGCAGTATTTT.